Listed below are T cell receptor beta chains from one sample, sequenced in a study of cytomegalovirus exposure and HLA in healthy donors. Method: immunoSEQ multiplex PCR; TCRdb's copy keeps in-frame clones and lacks some. There are about 74,000 clones in the sample; approximately 93% occur only once, and roughly 1.5% lies in the top ten. Source material: PBMCs. The receptors originated from a man aged 18 to 35 in good health and CMV-seropositive. The CDR3 runs from the conserved cysteine through the conserved F or W. The D gene is left open where the match is weak. Rows may omit the clone size; those that give it use once, few, many or a size class.

D gene: -
J gene: TRBJ2-3
V gene: TRBV4-1
clone size: -
CDR3 DNA: TGCGCCAGCAGCCAAGACATAGCCGCTAGCACAGATACGCAGTATTTT
CDR3 protein: CASSQDIAASTDTQYF

D gene: -
J gene: TRBJ1-4
V gene: TRBV15
clone size: -
CDR3 DNA: TGTGCCACCAGCGCGAGAAGACAGTCTAATGAAAAACTGTTTTTT
CDR3 protein: CATSARRQSNEKLFF

D gene: TRBD2
J gene: TRBJ2-1
V gene: TRBV7-8
clone size: -
CDR3 DNA: TGTGCCAGCAGCACTAGCGGCACCTCCTACAATGAGCAGTTCTTC
CDR3 protein: CASSTSGTSYNEQFF

D gene: TRBD1
J gene: TRBJ1-5
V gene: TRBV25-1
clone size: -
CDR3 DNA: TGTGCCAGCAGTGGAACGGGACAGGTCAATCAGCCCCAGCATTTT
CDR3 protein: CASSGTGQVNQPQHF

D gene: -
J gene: TRBJ1-4
V gene: TRBV29-1
clone size: -
CDR3 DNA: TGCAGCGTTCAGTCCGACTTAGCGTACGGAGCCGAAAAACTGTTTTTT
CDR3 protein: CSVQSDLAYGAEKLFF

D gene: -
J gene: TRBJ2-4
V gene: TRBV28
clone size: -
CDR3 DNA: TGTGCCAGCAGCCCCCGCAGGGGACAAAGGTTAAACATTCAGTACTTC
CDR3 protein: CASSPRRGQRLNIQYF

D gene: -
J gene: TRBJ1-1
V gene: TRBV19
clone size: -
CDR3 DNA: TGTGCCAGTACCGACATCGACAATTTTTTGAGGGTCGGCACTGAAGCTTTCTTT
CDR3 protein: CASTDIDNFLRVGTEAFF

D gene: -
J gene: TRBJ1-5
V gene: TRBV18
clone size: -
CDR3 DNA: TGTGCCAGCTCACCAGCGGGTCGTCAGCCCCAGCATTTT
CDR3 protein: CASSPAGRQPQHF

D gene: -
J gene: TRBJ2-1
V gene: TRBV29-1
clone size: -
CDR3 DNA: TGCAGCGCCAGGATACGGGAGCTGTCGGTCTTC
CDR3 protein: CSARIRELSVF

D gene: -
J gene: TRBJ1-1
V gene: TRBV11-3
clone size: -
CDR3 DNA: TGTGCCAGCAGCCCCCTTCAACAGGAAAAAGGCACTGAAGCTTTCTTT
CDR3 protein: CASSPLQQEKGTEAFF

D gene: TRBD1
J gene: TRBJ2-5
V gene: TRBV5-8
clone size: -
CDR3 DNA: TGTGCCAGCAGCTCCTTACCCACCGGGACAGGGGGCCGGGAGACCCAGTACTTC
CDR3 protein: CASSSLPTGTGGRETQYF

D gene: TRBD2
J gene: TRBJ2-7
V gene: TRBV28
clone size: -
CDR3 DNA: TGTGCCAGCAGTTTGGCTAGCGGGAGTAGGGTCAGCTCCTACGAGCAGTACTTC
CDR3 protein: CASSLASGSRVSSYEQYF

D gene: TRBD1
J gene: TRBJ2-1
V gene: TRBV6-1
clone size: -
CDR3 DNA: TGTGCCAGCAGTGAAGCCGCCGGACAGGGGAGCAATGAGCAGTTCTTC
CDR3 protein: CASSEAAGQGSNEQFF

D gene: -
J gene: TRBJ2-1
V gene: TRBV19
clone size: -
CDR3 DNA: TGTGCCAGTAGTATAGAGCGGGACTACAATGAGCAGTTCTTC
CDR3 protein: CASSIERDYNEQFF

D gene: TRBD2
J gene: TRBJ2-7
V gene: TRBV2
clone size: -
CDR3 DNA: TGTGCCAGCAGTGAGGGGACTAGCGGCGTCTACGAGCAGTACTTC
CDR3 protein: CASSEGTSGVYEQYF

D gene: TRBD1
J gene: TRBJ2-7
V gene: TRBV29-1
clone size: once
CDR3 DNA: TGCAGCGGAGGCGTCGGGACAGGGGGCGAGCAGTACTTC
CDR3 protein: CSGGVGTGGEQYF

D gene: -
J gene: TRBJ2-7
V gene: TRBV6-1
clone size: -
CDR3 DNA: TGTGCCAGCAGTGAAGGTCTGCGTAAGTGGTACTTC
CDR3 protein: CASSEGLRKWYF

D gene: -
J gene: TRBJ2-1
V gene: TRBV25-1
clone size: -
CDR3 DNA: TGTGCCAGTGAAGGGCCCGGACTCAAGAGCTCCTACAATGAGCAGTTCTTC
CDR3 protein: CASEGPGLKSSYNEQFF

D gene: TRBD1
J gene: TRBJ1-1
V gene: TRBV2
clone size: -
CDR3 DNA: TGTGCCAGCGGTGGGGACAGGGTGGACACTGAAGCTTTCTTT
CDR3 protein: CASGGDRVDTEAFF

D gene: TRBD2
J gene: TRBJ2-1
V gene: TRBV15
clone size: -
CDR3 DNA: TGTGCCACCAGCAGAGAAGTAGCGGGGCACAATGAGCAGTTCTTC
CDR3 protein: CATSREVAGHNEQFF

D gene: TRBD2
J gene: TRBJ2-1
V gene: TRBV6-1
clone size: -
CDR3 DNA: TGTGCCAGCAGTGAAAGTATTTGGCGGGAGGTCTACAATGAGCAGTTCTTC
CDR3 protein: CASSESIWREVYNEQFF

D gene: TRBD2
J gene: TRBJ2-2
V gene: TRBV9
clone size: -
CDR3 DNA: TGTGCCAGCAGCGTAGGAGCGGGAGAGGTTCCCGGGGAGCTGTTTTTT
CDR3 protein: CASSVGAGEVPGELFF

D gene: -
J gene: TRBJ1-2
V gene: TRBV7-8
clone size: -
CDR3 DNA: TGTGCCAGCAGCTTAGGAGTCGTCGGGTACTATGGCTACACCTTC
CDR3 protein: CASSLGVVGYYGYTF

D gene: -
J gene: TRBJ1-3
V gene: TRBV15
clone size: -
CDR3 DNA: TGTGCCACCAGCATCAGTCTTGGAAACACCATATATTTT
CDR3 protein: CATSISLGNTIYF

D gene: TRBD1
J gene: TRBJ2-5
V gene: TRBV2
clone size: -
CDR3 DNA: TGTGCCAGCGACAGGGGGCCAACTAAGGGTTTGGAGACCCAGTACTTC
CDR3 protein: CASDRGPTKGLETQYF

D gene: TRBD2
J gene: TRBJ2-1
V gene: TRBV6-5
clone size: -
CDR3 DNA: TGTGCCAGCAGTTACTCAGGACGGGAGGGGAATGAGCAGTTCTTC
CDR3 protein: CASSYSGREGNEQFF

D gene: TRBD1
J gene: TRBJ2-5
V gene: TRBV10-3
clone size: -
CDR3 DNA: TGTGCCATCAGATTCTCGACAGGGGGCATTGAGACCCAGTACTTC
CDR3 protein: CAIRFSTGGIETQYF

D gene: TRBD1
J gene: TRBJ1-2
V gene: TRBV6-5
clone size: -
CDR3 DNA: TGTGCCAGCAGTTTGGACAGGCACGGCTACACCTTC
CDR3 protein: CASSLDRHGYTF

D gene: TRBD2
J gene: TRBJ2-7
V gene: TRBV25-1
clone size: -
CDR3 DNA: TGTGCCAGTACCCTAGCGGGAGGGTACGAGCAGTACTTC
CDR3 protein: CASTLAGGYEQYF

D gene: -
J gene: TRBJ2-7
V gene: TRBV15
clone size: -
CDR3 DNA: TGTGCCACCAGCAGAGAGCGGCAAGCCGGGGAGCAGTACTTC
CDR3 protein: CATSRERQAGEQYF

D gene: TRBD2
J gene: TRBJ2-7
V gene: TRBV11-3
clone size: -
CDR3 DNA: TGTGCCAGCAGCTTAGGGGCTAGCGGGGCCTACGAGCAGTACTTC
CDR3 protein: CASSLGASGAYEQYF

D gene: TRBD2
J gene: TRBJ2-7
V gene: TRBV5-8
clone size: -
CDR3 DNA: TGTGCCAGCAGTCACCGACTAGCGGGACCTCGGGAGCAGTACTTC
CDR3 protein: CASSHRLAGPREQYF

D gene: -
J gene: TRBJ1-4
V gene: TRBV2
clone size: -
CDR3 DNA: TGTGCCAGCAGTGGAGGGCTGGCGGGGGGCCTTAATGAAAAACTGTTTTTT
CDR3 protein: CASSGGLAGGLNEKLFF

D gene: -
J gene: TRBJ1-1
V gene: TRBV6-5
clone size: -
CDR3 DNA: TGTGCCAGCAGTTACTCTAGGAGTCTGGGCACTGAAGCTTTCTTT
CDR3 protein: CASSYSRSLGTEAFF

D gene: TRBD1
J gene: TRBJ2-7
V gene: TRBV28
clone size: -
CDR3 DNA: TGTGCCAGCAGTGGGACAGGAGACACCTACGAGCAGTACTTC
CDR3 protein: CASSGTGDTYEQYF

D gene: -
J gene: TRBJ2-7
V gene: TRBV19
clone size: -
CDR3 DNA: TGTGCCAGTAGTACGCCAGGACCGGCGGGCTACGAGCAGTACTTC
CDR3 protein: CASSTPGPAGYEQYF

D gene: -
J gene: TRBJ1-2
V gene: TRBV18
clone size: -
CDR3 DNA: TGTGCCAGCTCACCAATTGAGGGAAACTATGGCTACACCTTC
CDR3 protein: CASSPIEGNYGYTF

D gene: -
J gene: TRBJ2-1
V gene: TRBV18
clone size: -
CDR3 DNA: TGTGCCACTGGTAAGGGGATCAACAATGAGCAGTTCTTC
CDR3 protein: CATGKGINNEQFF

D gene: TRBD1
J gene: TRBJ2-7
V gene: TRBV19
clone size: -
CDR3 DNA: TGTGCCAGTACCCGGACAGGGAGCTCCTACGAGCAGTACTTC
CDR3 protein: CASTRTGSSYEQYF

D gene: TRBD2
J gene: TRBJ2-3
V gene: TRBV10-1
clone size: -
CDR3 DNA: TGCGCCAGCAACAGAAGGACTAGTGAGGTCCCCACAGATACGCAGTATTTT
CDR3 protein: CASNRRTSEVPTDTQYF

D gene: TRBD1
J gene: TRBJ1-4
V gene: TRBV10-3
clone size: -
CDR3 DNA: TGTGCCATCAGTCCCGGGACAGGGGTTGTAGGTGAAAAACTGTTTTTT
CDR3 protein: CAISPGTGVVGEKLFF

D gene: -
J gene: TRBJ1-3
V gene: TRBV9
clone size: -
CDR3 DNA: TGTGCCAGCAGCGTAGTGGACAGTCAAAACACCATATATTTT
CDR3 protein: CASSVVDSQNTIYF

D gene: TRBD2
J gene: TRBJ2-7
V gene: TRBV6-5
clone size: -
CDR3 DNA: TGTGCCAGCAGTTACCGGCTAGCGGGGCCCCCCTACGAGCAGTACTTC
CDR3 protein: CASSYRLAGPPYEQYF

D gene: -
J gene: TRBJ1-1
V gene: TRBV19
clone size: -
CDR3 DNA: TGTGCCAGTAGTATAGGCTGGAGCACTGAAGCTTTCTTT
CDR3 protein: CASSIGWSTEAFF

D gene: TRBD1
J gene: TRBJ1-2
V gene: TRBV6-5
clone size: -
CDR3 DNA: TGTGCCAGCAGTGCCACCGGGACAGGGTATGGCTACACCTTC
CDR3 protein: CASSATGTGYGYTF

D gene: TRBD2
J gene: TRBJ2-7
V gene: TRBV28
clone size: -
CDR3 DNA: TGTGCCAGCAGCCTCCGTGGGGGGGGGAACGAGCAGTACTTC
CDR3 protein: CASSLRGGGNEQYF

D gene: -
J gene: TRBJ2-5
V gene: TRBV2
clone size: -
CDR3 DNA: TGTGCCGGCAAGGGGGAGGAGACCCAGTACTTC
CDR3 protein: CAGKGEETQYF

D gene: TRBD2
J gene: TRBJ2-5
V gene: TRBV18
clone size: -
CDR3 DNA: TGTGCCAGCTCACCACTTTCCCGACTAGCTCAAGAGACCCAGTACTTC
CDR3 protein: CASSPLSRLAQETQYF

D gene: TRBD1
J gene: TRBJ2-1
V gene: TRBV29-1
clone size: -
CDR3 DNA: TGCAGCGGGATAACAGGGGGCATGAGCAATGAGCAGTTCTTC
CDR3 protein: CSGITGGMSNEQFF

D gene: TRBD1
J gene: TRBJ1-1
V gene: TRBV28
clone size: -
CDR3 DNA: TGTGCCAGCAGTTTAAGTGACAGGGGATATGAAGCTTTCTTT
CDR3 protein: CASSLSDRGYEAFF

D gene: -
J gene: TRBJ2-3
V gene: TRBV12-2
clone size: -
CDR3 DNA: TGTGCAAGTCGCTGCCACGCGACAGGGGTCGTGACTAGCGGGTATATCGCTAGCACAGATACGCAGTATTTT
CDR3 protein: CASRCHATGVVTSGYIASTDTQYF

D gene: -
J gene: TRBJ1-2
V gene: TRBV28
clone size: -
CDR3 DNA: TGTGCCAGCAGTTCTCAGGGGTCGGGCTATGGCTACACCTTC
CDR3 protein: CASSSQGSGYGYTF

D gene: -
J gene: TRBJ1-3
V gene: TRBV7-2
clone size: -
CDR3 DNA: TGTGCCAGCAGCTATCGGACAGTCTTCTCTGGAAACACCATATATTTT
CDR3 protein: CASSYRTVFSGNTIYF

D gene: -
J gene: TRBJ2-1
V gene: TRBV4-1
clone size: -
CDR3 DNA: TGCGCCAGCAGCCACGAGAGCGGTAGCTCCTACAATGAGCAGTTCTTC
CDR3 protein: CASSHESGSSYNEQFF

D gene: TRBD1
J gene: TRBJ2-6
V gene: TRBV19
clone size: once
CDR3 DNA: TGTGCCAGTAGTATAAGGGGGCACGTCCTGACTTTC
CDR3 protein: CASSIRGHVLTF

D gene: -
J gene: TRBJ1-5
V gene: TRBV2
clone size: -
CDR3 DNA: TGTGCCAGCAGACCCGGGAGGCAGAATCAGCCCCAGCATTTT
CDR3 protein: CASRPGRQNQPQHF